The entry that follows covers one TCR beta chain sequence. Its antigen is as yet unknown. The sample is drawn from a study of beta chain features in type 1 diabetes. Study outcomes and limitations: Moderately but significantly shorter TCRB CDR3s were found in Type 1 diabetes patients in all four CD4+ subsets.

Every isolated RNA sample was fully reverse transcribed, so sequencing captured expressed TCRB transcripts. TCRdb keeps only in-frame clones here, not all; method: immunoSEQ multiplex PCR. In the table there are 150,000 or so clones, roughly 8% of which are singletons. The specimen was central memory CD4+ T cells from blood. The TCR comes from a young woman with type 1 diabetes.

The CDR3 sequence: CASSKSRQGYEQYF. Here the CDR3 DNA reads TGTGCCAGCAGCAAATCGAGACAGGGATACGAGCAGTACTTC. V gene TRBV21-1 combines with J gene TRBJ2-7; the table gives TRBD1 as D, unverified against the DNA. TRBV21-1 represents a pseudogene. The CDR3 consists of 14 residues.